This TCR beta chain emerged from a study of blood T cell repertoires in COVID-19. About the study: Samples of COVID-19 (acute and convalescent) were obtained from the United States, Italy and Spain.

This CDR3 has 14 residues. V gave up 0 bases and J gave up 7 bases, with 13 bases separating them. Per the germline V gene, CDR1 is SGHRS and CDR2 is YFSETQ. As originally analysed: Amplification of reference gene primers was used by the study to estimate nucleated cell counts. Sequencing used immunoSEQ multiplex PCR; TCRdb keeps in-frame clones, though not all of them. V, J and clone size were drawn from that table, and D and trimming were deduced from the DNA. The sample lists 140,000 to 150,000 clones; about 87% were seen once. V usage is TRBV5-1 and J usage is TRBJ1-1, with TRBD1 as a possible D gene (5 bases). This sequence was found in a woman aged 50 to 60 with active or convalescent COVID-19. The material sequenced was peripheral blood. The CDR3 DNA follows: TGCGCCAGCAGCTTGGACTTACAGGCTCTTGAAGCTTTCTTT. Translation: CASSLDLQALEAFF.